Each of the 26 T cell receptor beta chains below was sequenced from the same sample in a study of identical twins. Via MiXCR, TCRdb re-called the 5' RACE reads, giving one row per CDR3 protein. The sample consists of fewer than 250,000 distinct CDR3 sequences, about 7% of them appearing once. The same data also went into a second study, on yellow fever vaccine responses in identical twins.

The sequenced sample was memory (CD45RO+) T cells sorted from blood. These receptors were taken from a woman aged 18-35 years in good health.

This clonotype was seen more than once but under ten times. The chain is built from TRBV7-8 and TRBJ2-5; 7 bases map to TRBD1. The CDR3 runs to 18 residues. CDR1 is SGHVS, CDR2 FQNEAQ, per germline. Trimming at V came to 5 bases and at J to 2 bases, leaving 17 bases not matched to a gene. CDR3 bases: TGTGCCAGCAGCCCACCCCCGCCTCGGGGACAGCCTCAAGAGACCCAGTACTTC. Amino acids: CASSPPPPRGQPQETQYF.

This clonotype has ten or more counts. The gene calls are TRBV20-1 and TRBJ2-1; a possible D gene is TRBD2 (5 bases). Germline V gives CDR1 DFQATT, CDR2 SNEGSKA (reference sequence). The length of the CDR3 is 14 residues. The V gene lost 6 bases and the J gene lost 8 bases, with 20 bases spanning the gap. CDR3 loop: CSATEGVGLHEQFF. CDR3 nucleotides: TGCAGTGCCACTGAGGGAGTAGGACTCCATGAGCAGTTCTTC.

As concerns this clonotype: Given a much more abundant clone one base away, this may be a read error. CDR3: CSVVLPWDGEYEQYF. In nucleotides, the CDR3 is TGCAGCGTTGTTCTTCCCTGGGACGGAGAATACGAGCAGTACTTC. This rearrangement joins TRBV29-1 to TRBJ2-7, with D possibly being TRBD1 or TRBD2 (5 bases each). Looked up from germline, CDR1 is SQVTM and CDR2 is ANQGSEA. The V end was cut by 4 bases, the J end by 4 bases, with 20 bases between. This CDR3 comprises 15 residues.

This clonotype showed up many times. The J gene is TRBJ1-6, the V gene TRBV6-1; TRBD1 agrees at 8 bases. J lost 6 bases, V lost 3 bases, and 7 bases had no gene match. CDR1 is MNHNS, CDR2 SASEGT, per germline. The CDR3 sequence is 16 residues long. This CDR3 is CASSEGSTGVNSPLHF. The CDR3 region has the DNA TGTGCCAGCAGTGAGGGGTCGACAGGGGTTAATTCACCCCTCCACTTT.

This clonotype was seen ten or more times. V gene TRBV12-3 or TRBV12-4 combines with J gene TRBJ2-1; D call uncertain. V lost 5 bases to trimming and J lost 13 bases, with 27 bases between them. This CDR3 is built from 16 residues. CDR3 DNA sequence: TGTGCCAGCAGTCCCCTCGGAAACTTGATCCCTGGATTTCAGTTCTTC. Protein sequence: CASSPLGNLIPGFQFF.

This clonotype has only a few counts. The V gene is TRBV6-5, the J gene TRBJ1-1; D is unclear. CDR1 and CDR2 (germline): MNHEY, SVGAGI. With 4 bases removed from V and 1 base from J, the gap between germline ends came to 19 bases. This CDR3 contains 17 residues. CDR3 bases: TGTGCCAGCAGTTTTCGACCTCAGACGGACCGGAACACTGAAGCTTTCTTT. Translation gives CASSFRPQTDRNTEAFF.

This clonotype has just a few counts. The chain employs TRBV29-1 and TRBJ2-3; D is uncertain. Trimming cost V 7 bases and J 1 base, with 18 bases left between them. The CDR3 totals 15 residues. The germline CDR1 and CDR2 sequences are SQVTM and ANQGSEA. In DNA, the CDR3 is TGCAGCGGATCCTCCTCCTGGAAGGGCACAGATACGCAGTATTTT. This sequence encodes CSGSSSWKGTDTQYF.

This clonotype has a count of ten or more. The V and J genes are TRBV6-2 or TRBV6-3 and TRBJ2-1; D gene ambiguous. The germline V and J ends were trimmed by 6 bases and 0 bases, with 3 bases remaining between them. The CDR3 sequence is 12 residues long. Germline-derived CDR1 and CDR2 are MNHEY and SVGEGT. This CDR3 reads CASRNSYNEQFF. Here the CDR3 DNA reads TGTGCCAGCAGGAACTCCTACAATGAGCAGTTCTTC.

In this sample, this clonotype turned up a few times. The gene calls are TRBV7-3 and TRBJ2-1; perhaps TRBD2 as D (5 bases). The CDR3 consists of 12 residues. Germline-derived CDR1 and CDR2 are SGHTA and FQGTGA. V lost 2 bases to trimming and J lost 10 bases, with 9 bases between them. The CDR3 loop is CASSLRGQEQFF. The CDR3 DNA follows: TGTGCCAGCAGCTTACGAGGGCAAGAGCAGTTCTTC.

There are a few counts of this clonotype. At one end, the junction sequence differs from germline, possibly due to a read error. The V gene is TRBV2, the J gene TRBJ2-3; TRBD2 matches 9 bases. The CDR3 extends over 11 amino acids. Germline loops: CDR1 SNHLY, CDR2 FYNNEI. CDR3 sequence reads: CASTAGGPGSF. DNA of the CDR3: TGTGCCAGCACGGCGGGAGGGCCAGGTTCTTTT.

The J gene is TRBJ2-7, the V gene TRBV3-1, with TRBD2 as a possible D gene (5 bases). CDR3 length equals 11 residues. Germline V CDR1 and CDR2: LGHDT, YNNKEL (reference sequence). V dropped 4 bases and J dropped 7 bases, with 8 bases sitting between them. CDR3 protein: CASSRPGEQYF. CDR3 DNA sequence: TGTGCCAGCAGCCGCCCGGGGGAGCAGTACTTC.

This clonotype was counted a few times. The chain couples TRBV7-9 to TRBJ2-7; the D is unclear. Germline CDR1 reads SEHNR; CDR2 reads FQNEAQ (reference sequence). V was trimmed by 5 bases and J by 2 bases, leaving 10 bases between them. The CDR3 runs to 13 residues. The CDR3 here is CASSHEATYEQYV. The DNA for the CDR3 is TGTGCCAGCAGCCATGAGGCCACCTACGAGCAGTACGTC.

Many counts were recorded for this clonotype. The chain uses TRBV15 and TRBJ2-2, with D possibly being TRBD1 (6 bases). The CDR3 consists of 15 residues. CDR1 and CDR2 (germline): LNHNV, YYDKDF (reference sequence). With 5 bases removed from V and 1 base from J, the gap between germline ends came to 11 bases. Here the CDR3 reads CATSFGQMNTGELFF. CDR3 nucleotides: TGTGCCACCAGCTTCGGACAGATGAACACCGGGGAGCTGTTTTTT.

V gene TRBV18 combines with J gene TRBJ2-3, with D possibly matching TRBD1 (6 bases). The CDR3 runs 16 residues. The germline V gene has CDR1 KGHSH and CDR2 LQKENI. The ends were cut back, 3 bases at V and 2 bases at J, with 15 bases in the middle. CDR3 loop: CASSPTDRLNTDTQYF. The DNA of the CDR3 is TGTGCCAGCTCACCCACAGACAGGTTGAACACAGATACGCAGTATTTT.

The chain joins TRBV20-1 to TRBJ2-7; TRBD2 matches 8 bases. Per germline, CDR1 DFQATT and CDR2 SNEGSKA (reference sequence). V shed 0 bases, J shed 3 bases, and the junction held 7 bases outside the gene matches. The CDR3 extends over 15 amino acids. The CDR3 loop reads CSARDQAAGVYEQYF. The CDR3 DNA reads TGCAGTGCTAGAGATCAGGCAGCGGGAGTCTACGAGCAGTACTTC.

This clonotype appeared many times. This chain joins TRBV27 and TRBJ2-3; 9 nucleotides align to TRBD2. The CDR3 totals 14 residues. Looked up from germline, CDR1 is MNHEY and CDR2 is SMNVEV (reference sequence). The V and J ends lost 6 bases and 3 bases, in that order; junction bases with no gene match: 4. CDR3 residues: CASRGLAVTDTQYF. CDR3 DNA sequence: TGTGCCAGCAGGGGACTAGCAGTTACAGATACGCAGTATTTT.

The rearrangement links TRBV2 to TRBJ2-1; D is ambiguous. This CDR3 comprises 12 residues. V was pared by 6 bases and J by 9 bases, with 12 bases between. Looked up from germline, CDR1 is SNHLY and CDR2 is FYNNEI. The CDR3 DNA reads as TGTGCCAGCAGCTCAAGGACCCCTGAGCAGTTCTTC. Amino acids: CASSSRTPEQFF.

This clonotype was detected a few times. The V gene is TRBV20-1, the J gene TRBJ2-7, with 15 nucleotides matching TRBD2. Germline V gene data show CDR1 as DFQATT and CDR2 as SNEGSKA (reference sequence). Trimming cost V 5 bases and J 3 bases; bases outside gene matches: 11. The length of the CDR3 is 17 residues. CDR3 DNA sequence: TGCAGTGCTGGGGGGACTAGCGGGGGGCCCTTTTTCTACGAGCAGTACGTC. Its translation: CSAGGTSGGPFFYEQYV.

The table lists this clonotype with many counts. The chain uses TRBV7-6 and TRBJ2-7; unclear D gene. CDR1 and CDR2 from the germline V gene are SGHVS and FNYEAQ. CDR3 size: 11 residues. V dropped 0 bases and J dropped 6 bases, with 3 bases sitting between them. CDR3 loop: CASSLAAEQYF. CDR3 sequence (DNA): TGTGCCAGCAGCTTAGCGGCCGAGCAGTACTTC.

This clonotype was counted only a few times. CDR3 sequence: CASSPGQGNNSPLHF. The CDR3, as DNA: TGTGCCAGCAGCCCAGGACAGGGGAATAATTCACCCCTCCACTTT. This rearrangement joins TRBV7-9 to TRBJ1-6, with 9 bases lining up with TRBD1. Losses at the gene ends were 5 bases for V and 5 bases for J; bases not matched to a gene: 4. The CDR3 is 15 residues long. Germline V CDR1 and CDR2: SEHNR, FQNEAQ (reference sequence).

In its sample, this clonotype was seen many times. V and J are TRBV4-1 and TRBJ1-1; a possible D gene is TRBD1 (6 bases). CDR1 is MGHRA and CDR2 is YSYEKL in the germline V gene. V shed 1 base and J shed 4 bases, with 13 bases lying between them. CDR3 length equals 15 residues. The CDR3 nucleotides are TGCGCCAGCAGCCAAGTAAGGGGGGCGGGCACTGAAGCTTTCTTT. Protein product: CASSQVRGAGTEAFF.

This clonotype was seen many times. The rearrangement links TRBV7-8 to TRBJ2-2; no clear D gene. CDR1 SGHVS and CDR2 FQNEAQ come from the germline V gene. Trimming shortened V by 7 bases and J by 5 bases, and 5 bases separated the two germline ends. The CDR3 spans 11 residues. This CDR3 is CASILTGELFF. The CDR3 DNA is TGTGCCAGCATTTTGACCGGGGAGCTGTTTTTT.

The V call is TRBV6-5, the J call TRBJ2-6, with 9 bases aligning to TRBD1. This CDR3 region has 17 residues. Losses at the gene ends were 5 bases for V and 4 bases for J; bases not matched to a gene: 9. CDR1 and CDR2 (germline): MNHEY, SVGAGI. The CDR3: CASSNMDRGTGANVLTF. Here the CDR3 DNA reads TGTGCCAGCAGTAACATGGACAGGGGAACCGGGGCCAACGTCCTGACTTTC.

There are many counts of this clonotype. The chain recombines TRBV12-3 or TRBV12-4 with TRBJ1-2; the match to TRBD1 covers 10 bases. The V segment lost 2 bases and the J segment 6 bases; nucleotides outside the gene matches: 3. This CDR3 comprises 14 residues. The CDR3 coding sequence is TGTGCCAGCAGTTTATGGACAGGGGGGCATGGCTACACCTTC. It is translated as CASSLWTGGHGYTF.

The DNA of the CDR3 is TGTGCCAGCAGCACGTACTCTGGGGCCAACGTCCTGACTTTC. Amino acids: CASSTYSGANVLTF. This sequence joins TRBV5-6 and TRBJ2-6, with D uncertain. V was clipped by 4 bases and J by 0 bases, with 5 bases between them. CDR1 is SGHDT, CDR2 YYEEEE, per germline. The CDR3 has 14 residues.

This clonotype was seen a few times. The gene calls are TRBV28 and TRBJ1-1; D unresolved. Germline loops: CDR1 MDHEN, CDR2 SYDVKM. The V end lost 6 bases, the J end lost 7 bases, and 12 bases lay between the germline ends. This CDR3 has 12 amino acids. The CDR3 coding sequence is TGTGCCAGCAGCCAGTCGACGAGTGAAGCTTTCTTT. Its translation is CASSQSTSEAFF.